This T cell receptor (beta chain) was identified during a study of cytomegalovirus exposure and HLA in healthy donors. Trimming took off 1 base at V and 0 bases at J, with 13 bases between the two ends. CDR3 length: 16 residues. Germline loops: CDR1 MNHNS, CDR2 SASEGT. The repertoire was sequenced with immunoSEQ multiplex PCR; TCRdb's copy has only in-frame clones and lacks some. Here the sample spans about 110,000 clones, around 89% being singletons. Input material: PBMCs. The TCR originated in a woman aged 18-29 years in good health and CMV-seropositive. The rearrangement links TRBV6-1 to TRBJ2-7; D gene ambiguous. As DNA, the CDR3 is TGTGCCAGCAGTGAAGAGGCTGGAGTGAGCTCCTACGAGCAGTACTTC. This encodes CASSEEAGVSSYEQYF.